This T cell receptor (beta chain) was identified during a study of control samples from healthy donors and cancer patients. CDR1 and CDR2 (germline): SGHTA, FQGNSA. This CDR3 has 16 residues. V gave up 4 bases and J gave up 3 bases; unmatched junction bases: 5. Clones were sequenced by immunoSEQ multiplex PCR, and TCRdb holds only the in-frame ones, with some missing. The sample has about 150,000 clones; under 95% are singletons. The sample holds one count of this clone. The sequenced sample consisted of blood. The receptor was isolated from a man aged 18 to 30 in good health. This chain uses TRBV7-2 with TRBJ1-3; 11 bases are a match to TRBD1. CDR3 protein: CASSWTGGAYGNTIYF. DNA for the CDR3: TGTGCCAGCAGCTGGACAGGGGGCGCTTATGGAAACACCATATATTTT.